This TCR beta chain was recorded in a study of blood T cell repertoires in COVID-19. The wider study: COVID-19 samples, acute and convalescent, were from the United States, Italy and Spain. Nucleic acid was either cDNA or gDNA, and it came from T cells, B-cell-depleted T cells, or PBMCs.

Assay used: immunoSEQ multiplex PCR; TCRdb lists only in-frame clones, some missing. The table has approximately 470,000 clones, roughly 87% seen once. Participant reports of clinical history set cohort assignment. V was pared by 1 base and J by 8 bases, with 12 bases between. Germline CDR1 reads LNHDA; CDR2 reads SQIVND (reference sequence). This CDR3 has 14 amino acids. The TCR sequence derives from a woman younger than 35 who had recovered from COVID-19. The sample taken for sequencing was PBMCs or T cells enriched from blood (not recorded which). The rearrangement joins TRBV19 to TRBJ2-4; weak D call: TRBD2 (5 bases). The CDR3 sequence is CASSIVASSDIQYF. The CDR3, as DNA: TGTGCCAGTAGTATAGTAGCGTCATCGGACATTCAGTACTTC.